The source of this T cell receptor beta chain is a study of T cell changes during pregnancy in multiple sclerosis. Germline-derived CDR1 and CDR2 are SGHDT and YYEEEE. V was pared by 7 bases and J by 1 base, with 14 bases between. The CDR3 consists of 14 residues. Using immunoSEQ multiplex PCR, the repertoire was profiled, and TCRdb retains in-frame clones only, with some absent. The sample holds 35,000 or so clones, approximately 85% seen once. The TCR originated in a female donor with multiple sclerosis, enrolled in a pregnancy study. Sample: CD4+ T cells from peripheral blood mononuclear cells, taken before pregnancy. The rearrangement uses TRBV5-6 and TRBJ1-1; tentatively, D is TRBD1 (5 bases). DNA of the CDR3: TGTGCCAGCCTCCCCCGGGGGAAGAACACTGAAGCTTTCTTT. Protein sequence: CASLPRGKNTEAFF.